This TCR beta chain originates from a study of shared clonotypes between healthy human individuals. Study details: Researchers drew samples from a couple of women and a few men aged 18 to 49.

Points from the study as a whole: Sharing of clonotypes among donors was expected to vary with sequencing depth. Though the depth was large, rarefaction showed that sorted-subset sequencing was incomplete.

Caucasian adults residing in Nashville, Tennessee made up all the donors. CDR1 and CDR2 (germline): KGHSH, LQKENI. The CDR3 is 16 residues long. V was trimmed by 2 bases and J by 6 bases, leaving 20 bases between them. Method: immunoSEQ multiplex PCR; TCRdb's copy keeps in-frame clones and lacks some. The sample gives roughly 2.5 million clones, approximately 90% of which show up once; under 0.15% is in the top ten. To note about this clone: Its antigen is currently unknown.

This chain joins TRBV18 and TRBJ2-7, with D perhaps TRBD1 or TRBD2 (6 bases each). Sequencing used naive CD4+ T cells sorted from blood. Subset denoted: CD45RA+ positively selected. This clonotype was obtained from a man aged 18 to 29 in good health. The CDR3 coding sequence is TGTGCCAGCTCACCATCGTTAACGTCGGGGGCGGGCGAGCAGTACTTC. As protein: CASSPSLTSGAGEQYF.